This TCR beta chain was recorded in a study of blood T cell repertoires in COVID-19. Overall study context: Both acute and convalescent COVID-19 samples were obtained from the United States, Italy and Spain. The analysed material was cDNA or gDNA that came from T cells, B-cell-depleted T cells, or PBMCs.

Each participant's cohort was designated according to participant-reported clinical history. V was cut by 3 bases and J by 5 bases, with 13 bases left in between. The V gene's germline CDR1 is DFQATT and CDR2 SNEGSKA (reference sequence). There are 14 residues in the CDR3. In the original workflow: Reference gene primer amplification gave estimated nucleated cell counts. Profiling relied on immunoSEQ multiplex PCR, and the TCRdb table lists in-frame clones only, not all of them. V and J calls and clone size are copied from that table; D and trimming were computed from the DNA. The sample includes 300,000 or so clones, 80% to 95% of them seen just once.

This TCR derives from a woman in her thirties who had recovered from COVID-19. Input material: PBMCs or T cells enriched from blood (not recorded which). The J gene is TRBJ1-4, the V gene TRBV20-1, with D tentatively TRBD1 (5 bases). The CDR3 region is CSASFRAKNEKLFF. In DNA form, the CDR3 reads TGCAGTGCTAGTTTCAGGGCCAAGAATGAAAAACTGTTTTTT.